The clone carrying this T cell receptor beta chain was seen only a few times. What it recognizes is unknown. Unique molecular identifiers were added to individual cDNA molecules. One entry per CDR3 protein results from TCRdb running MiXCR on the 5' RACE reads. The sample has about 60,000 distinct CDR3 sequences, about 13% seen once. The data originate from a study of early T cells in non-severe SARS-CoV-2 infection. Overall study context: Sequenced bulk RNA came from whole blood that was unsorted, and chains were unpaired. Whole-study findings and limits: VDJdb-based matching was biased toward anti-spike CD8 responses and missed private and CD4 specificities.

The CDR3 covers 15 residues. V dropped 5 bases and J dropped 4; count of bases not matched to a gene: 3. The germline gives CDR1 SGHTA, CDR2 FQGTGA. The chain links TRBV7-3 to TRBJ2-2, with TRBD1 identical over 11 bases. Sequencing used whole blood. The clonotype originates from an adult who was a healthcare worker with PCR-confirmed SARS-CoV-2 infection or an uninfected control (not recorded which). The CDR3: CASSRGTGGTGELFF. The CDR3 coding sequence is TGTGCCAGCAGCCGGGGGACAGGGGGCACCGGGGAGCTGTTTTTT.